Below, one T cell receptor (beta chain) is given with its context. Its antigen is currently unknown. The sample belongs to a study of T cells in localized non-small cell lung cancer. Study findings and constraints: Higher blood T cell density went with longer overall survival. The study detected a median around 61 of the top 100 tumor clones in adjacent lung. Uninvolved neighboring lung showed the greatest T cell clonality, exceeding tumor.

Here immunoSEQ multiplex PCR was the method, and the copy in TCRdb shows in-frame clones only, minus some. The repertoire holds approximately 72,000 clones, with roughly 86% as singletons. With 5 bases clipped from V and 1 base from J, the junction kept 10 bases outside the gene matches. The CDR3 is 17 residues long. CDR1 is SGHVS and CDR2 is FNYEAQ in the germline V gene. The chain couples TRBV7-6 to TRBJ1-1, with 10 bases identical to TRBD1. The material sequenced was peripheral blood, taken before any cancer treatment. This TCR came from an older female donor with stage I lung adenocarcinoma. CDR3 residues: CASSGGTGERWNTEAFF. CDR3 nucleotide sequence: TGTGCCAGCAGCGGGGGGACAGGGGAAAGATGGAACACTGAAGCTTTCTTT. Complete variable domain (other parts from reference TRBV7-6 and TRBJ1-1): GAGVSQSPRYKVTKRGQDVALRCDPISGHVSLYWYRQALGQGPEFLTYFNYEAQQDKSGLPNDRFSAERPEGSISTLTIQRTEQRDSAMYRCASSGGTGERWNTEAFFGQGTRLTVV.